The sequence of this T cell receptor (beta chain) was determined in a study of siplizumab effects on memory and regulatory T cells. The CDR3 runs 14 residues. CDR1 SGHNT and CDR2 YYREEE come from the germline V gene (reference sequence). V lost 1 base, J lost 1 base, and 9 bases lay in between. Only in-frame clones appear in the TCRdb table, and some are missing; sequencing was by immunoSEQ multiplex PCR. This table has fewer than 130,000 clones, over 85% appearing once. This clone was counted once. Antigen specificity is unknown. The study's findings and limits: In the presence of siplizumab, alloreactive sequences traceable to unstimulated CD4+ memory cells were significantly reduced. Sequences below about 10^-5 frequency were poorly captured. As a result, only a minor fraction of alloreactive clones mapped to unstimulated subsets.

The TCR was taken from a human donor in good health. The source material was CD4+ T cells sorted from blood. The V gene is TRBV5-4, the J gene TRBJ2-7; TRBD2 might be the D (5 bases). In DNA form, the CDR3 reads TGTGCCAGCAGCTTGTTAGGGAGATCCTACGAGCAGTACTTC. This gives the protein CASSLLGRSYEQYF.